These 14 T cell receptor beta chains came from one sample sequenced in a study of CD8+ T cells in alopecia areata. RNA was isolated and reverse transcribed to cDNA, the sequencing template. The repertoire was sequenced with immunoSEQ multiplex PCR; TCRdb's copy has only in-frame clones and lacks some. The data hold 200,000 to 250,000 clones, with around 50% observed a single time. Specimen: CD8+ T cells sorted from blood. The source of these receptors is a human donor in good health.

The gene calls are TRBV5-1 and TRBJ2-7; D may be TRBD2 (5 bases). V lost 3 bases and J lost 3, with 10 bases in between. Germline assignment: CDR1 SGHRS and CDR2 YFSETQ. The CDR3 runs to 13 residues. CDR3 in amino acids: CASSSGLLYEQYF. In DNA form, the CDR3 reads TGCGCCAGCAGCTCCGGACTGCTCTACGAGCAGTACTTC.

The chain recombines TRBV5-6 with TRBJ2-1; D may be TRBD1 or TRBD2 (5 bases each). Per the germline V gene, CDR1 is SGHDT and CDR2 is YYEEEE. V gave up 1 base and J gave up 12 bases, with 23 bases separating them. The CDR3 length is 16 residues. CDR3 sequence: CASSLRESGSGVRQFF. The CDR3 bases are TGTGCCAGCAGCTTGCGTGAATCAGGGAGCGGAGTGAGGCAGTTCTTC.

This clone was counted only a few times. The chain uses TRBV29-1 and TRBJ2-7; TRBD1 might be the D (5 bases). The CDR3 has 12 residues. The V gene lost 7 bases and the J gene lost 6 bases, with 16 bases spanning the gap. The germline gives CDR1 SQVTM, CDR2 ANQGSEA. In nucleotides, the CDR3 is TGCAGCGCTAGATCAGGGAAGGGCGAGCAGTACTTC. This gives the protein CSARSGKGEQYF.

The rearrangement uses TRBV9 and TRBJ2-5, with 8 bases lining up with TRBD1. Germline V gene sequence: CDR1 SGDLS, CDR2 YYNGEE. V gave up 3 bases and J gave up 3 bases; unmatched junction bases: 10. This CDR3 has 16 residues. This CDR3 is CASSAHPGQVEETQYF. The CDR3 bases are TGTGCCAGCAGCGCCCACCCGGGACAGGTCGAAGAGACCCAGTACTTC.

The rearrangement uses TRBV9 and TRBJ2-3; the D gene could be TRBD1 or TRBD2 (5 bases each). In germline, CDR1 is SGDLS, CDR2 YYNGEE. The CDR3 consists of 17 residues. Trimming left V 4 bases short and J 2 bases short, with 20 bases between. CDR3 DNA sequence: TGTGCCAGCAGCCCACCGGGACCCCCCGGTTCCACAGATACGCAGTATTTT. Protein product: CASSPPGPPGSTDTQYF.

V gene TRBV11-2 combines with J gene TRBJ2-1; weak D call: TRBD2 (5 bases). The CDR3 length is 15 residues. Germline V gives CDR1 SGHAT, CDR2 FQNNGV. V was trimmed by 2 bases and J by 5 bases, leaving 13 bases between them. The CDR3 DNA reads TGTGCCAGCAGCTTATTGGCTAGCAAGGACAATGAGCAGTTCTTC. It specifies CASSLLASKDNEQFF. Using reference TRBV11-2 and TRBJ2-1 for the parts outside the CDR3, the full variable domain is EAGVAQSPRYKIIEKRQSVAFWCNPISGHATLYWYQQILGQGPKLLIQFQNNGVVDDSQLPKDRFSAERLKGVDSTLKIQPAKLEDSAVYLCASSLLASKDNEQFFGPGTRLTVL.

There are a few counts of this clone. The rearrangement joins TRBV30 to TRBJ1-4, with TRBD1 matching over 8 bases. J gave up 9 bases and V 3 bases, and 12 bases lay outside the gene matches. The CDR3 is made up of 15 amino acids. Germline-derived CDR1 and CDR2 are GTSNPN and SVGIG (reference sequence). CDR3 nucleotide sequence: TGTGCCTGGAGAGAACCGGGACAGGCTCTTAAAAAACTGTTTTTT. It yields the protein CAWREPGQALKKLFF.

Remarks on this clone: One end of the junction varies from germline; a read error may be responsible. The genes are TRBV7-9 and TRBJ1-2; D is perhaps TRBD1 (5 bases). The V gene's germline CDR1 is SEHNR and CDR2 FQNEAQ (reference sequence). This CDR3 has 13 amino acids. The CDR3 DNA reads as TGTGCCAGCAGCGCACAGGATGGGCAGTCGACTCCCTTC. Protein: CASSAQDGQSTPF.

Concerning this clone: A read error is possible here, since a much larger clone lies one base away. CDR3 sequence reads: CVSSQGTGDEKLFF. CDR3 bases: TGCGTCAGCAGCCAAGGGACAGGGGATGAAAAACTGTTTTTT. V is TRBV4-1 and J is TRBJ1-4; 10 bases are a match to TRBD1. Germline loops: CDR1 MGHRA, CDR2 YSYEKL. The CDR3 length is 14 residues.

V is TRBV4-1 and J is TRBJ1-5; D possibly corresponds to TRBD1 (6 bases). Trimming cost V 8 bases and J 0 bases, with 17 bases left between them. This CDR3 has 16 residues. In germline, CDR1 is MGHRA, CDR2 YSYEKL. CDR3 residues: CASALEGDHSNQPQHF. Written as DNA, the CDR3 is TGCGCCAGCGCTCTCGAGGGGGACCATAGCAATCAGCCCCAGCATTTT.

The table lists this clone with a count of one. This chain joins TRBV29-1 and TRBJ2-7; a possible D gene is TRBD1 (6 bases). The J call may be mistaken, given a closer DNA end match to TRBJ2-5. Germline loops: CDR1 SQVTM, CDR2 ANQGSEA. CDR3 size: 14 residues. The CDR3 region is CSVDRTDIQETQYF. The DNA for the CDR3 is TGCAGCGTTGACCGGACAGATATCCAAGAGACCCAGTACTTC.

In regard to this clone: The junction departs from the called germline gene at one end, perhaps through a read error. The chain recombines TRBV27 with TRBJ1-1, with D perhaps TRBD1 (6 bases). Germline V gene lookup returns CDR1 MNHEY and CDR2 SMNVEV (reference sequence). CDR3 length: 14 amino acids. DNA of the CDR3: TGTGCCAGCAGTTTCGGGGGGCGGAACACTGAAGCTTACTTT. Protein: CASSFGGRNTEAYF.

The chain uses TRBV27 and TRBJ1-6; D unclear. CDR1 and CDR2 (germline): MNHEY, SMNVEV (reference sequence). CDR3 length equals 18 residues. V lost 7 bases and J 10 bases, leaving 29 bases between the germline ends. Here the CDR3 DNA reads TGTGCCAGCACCGGCGTTGAGACCGAGAGGTCTAGGTGCTCACCCCTCCACTTT. Translation gives CASTGVETERSRCSPLHF.

The V call is TRBV18, the J call TRBJ2-7; possibly TRBD1 for D (5 bases). Germline V gene data show CDR1 as KGHSH and CDR2 as LQKENI. The CDR3 extends over 15 amino acids. With 3 bases removed from V and 0 bases from J, the gap between germline ends came to 12 bases. The CDR3 loop is CASSPGAGVSYEQYF. CDR3 DNA: TGTGCCAGCTCACCTGGGGCCGGTGTCTCCTACGAGCAGTACTTC.